This passage covers 19 T cell receptor beta chains from one sample sequenced in a study of response to subunit inactivated influenza vaccine. In TCRdb, the RT-PCR reads were re-called with MiXCR into one record per CDR3 protein. Of 400,000 to 650,000 distinct CDR3 sequences listed, approximately 7.3% are singletons. The sequencing here drew on PBMCs from blood, taken around 2 years after vaccination. These TCRs come from a man between 50 and 69 years old who received an inactivated influenza vaccine.

This clonotype occurred a few times. The rearrangement uses TRBV4-1 and TRBJ2-1; 12 positions match TRBD2. The V gene's germline CDR1 is MGHRA and CDR2 YSYEKL. J lost 3 bases, V lost 1 base, and 4 bases had no gene match. The CDR3 is made up of 17 amino acids. The CDR3 reads CASSQAGTSGHYNEQFF. The CDR3 region has the DNA TGCGCCAGCAGCCAAGCCGGGACTAGCGGGCACTACAATGAGCAGTTCTTC.

CDR3 residues: CASSVSREPSSSYNEQFF. The CDR3 nucleotides are TGTGCCAGCAGCGTCTCGAGGGAACCCTCAAGCTCCTACAATGAGCAGTTCTTC. This rearrangement joins TRBV9 to TRBJ2-1; TRBD2 is a possible D gene (5 bases). The CDR3 loop spans 18 amino acids. Germline loops: CDR1 SGDLS, CDR2 YYNGEE. V lost 2 bases and J lost 0, with 18 bases in between.

This chain joins TRBV20-1 and TRBJ1-1, with D unclear. In germline, CDR1 is DFQATT, CDR2 SNEGSKA (reference sequence). CDR3 length equals 13 residues. With 4 bases removed from V and 5 bases from J, the gap between germline ends came to 14 bases. CDR3 DNA: TGCAGTGCTACAAGGTGGGAGAAAACTGAAGCTTTCTTT. Translation gives CSATRWEKTEAFF.

This chain uses TRBV7-8 with TRBJ1-5; the D is unclear. Germline values: CDR1 SGHVS, CDR2 FQNEAQ. Trimming removed 4 bases at V and 0 bases at J, with 13 bases between. This CDR3 region has 16 residues. In DNA form, the CDR3 reads TGTGCCAGCAGCTCCCGACCGACTTATAGCAATCAGCCCCAGCATTTT. This gives the protein CASSSRPTYSNQPQHF. The full variable domain, rest sourced from reference TRBV7-8 and TRBJ1-5, is GAGVSQSPRYKVAKRGQDVALRCDPISGHVSLFWYQQALGQGPEFLTYFQNEAQLDKSGLPSDRFFAERPEGSVSTLKIQRTQQEDSAVYLCASSSRPTYSNQPQHFGDGTRLSIL.

This clonotype was detected a few times. The chain links TRBV4-2 to TRBJ2-1; D may be TRBD1 (5 bases). The CDR3 covers 17 residues. Germline CDR1 is LGHNA and CDR2 is YNFKEQ. Deletions cut 1 base from V and 4 bases from J, with 17 bases between. The CDR3 DNA is TGTGCCAGCAGCCAAGGTCGCGAGACAGCTACTTACAATGAGCAGTTCTTC. Its protein is CASSQGRETATYNEQFF.

Many counts were recorded for this clonotype. The rearrangement links TRBV2 to TRBJ2-7; TRBD1 might be the D (6 bases). CDR1 and CDR2 (germline): SNHLY, FYNNEI. The CDR3 contains 14 residues. Trimming took off 4 bases at V and 6 bases at J, with 16 bases between the two ends. The CDR3 protein is CASSGIRGSREQYF. The CDR3 bases are TGTGCCAGCAGTGGTATAAGGGGGAGTCGCGAGCAGTACTTC.

J is TRBJ2-7 and V is TRBV6-5, with TRBD2 matching over 10 bases. Germline lookup yields CDR1 MNHEY and CDR2 SVGAGI. Unmatched junction bases numbered 5, after V lost 0 bases and J lost 6 bases. The CDR3 runs to 15 residues. The CDR3 coding sequence is TGTGCCAGCAGTTACTCCCTAGCGGGAGTGCCCGAGCAGTACTTC. Protein sequence: CASSYSLAGVPEQYF.

For the CDR3, the DNA is TGCAGTGCTAGTGAACTAGTTGACAATGAGCAGTTCTTC. Residues: CSASELVDNEQFF. The chain has TRBV20-1 and TRBJ2-1, with a weak D call TRBD2 (5 bases). With 3 bases removed from V and 5 bases from J, the gap between germline ends came to 11 bases. Germline lookup yields CDR1 DFQATT and CDR2 SNEGSKA (reference sequence). The CDR3 has 13 residues.

This clonotype was seen a handful of times. The genes are TRBV4-1 and TRBJ2-1; 11 bases map to TRBD2. This CDR3 is 15 amino acids long. J lost 6 bases, V lost 3 bases, and 4 bases had no gene match. The germline V gene encodes CDR1 MGHRA and CDR2 YSYEKL. The CDR3 sequence is CASSHSGRDRNEQFF. For the CDR3, the DNA is TGCGCCAGCAGCCATAGCGGGAGGGACCGCAATGAGCAGTTCTTC.

This clonotype was seen many times. The CDR3 DNA reads as TGTGCCAGCAGTTTAAAGAGGGGATGGGGCTACACCTTC. Amino acid sequence: CASSLKRGWGYTF. The rearrangement joins TRBV12-3 or TRBV12-4 to TRBJ1-2; tentatively, D is TRBD1 (5 bases). The CDR3 totals 13 residues. Trimming pared 2 bases from V and 8 bases from J, leaving 12 bases between.

This clonotype was recorded a few times. V gene TRBV29-1 combines with J gene TRBJ2-3; D gene ambiguous. The V end lost 2 bases, the J end lost 0 bases, and 6 bases lay between the germline ends. This CDR3 is built from 13 residues. Per germline, CDR1 SQVTM and CDR2 ANQGSEA. Written as DNA, the CDR3 is TGCAGCGTTGAACCTCCTAGCACAGATACGCAGTATTTT. Its protein is CSVEPPSTDTQYF.

In its sample, this clonotype was seen a few times. The chain is built from TRBV6-2 or TRBV6-3 and TRBJ1-1, with 10 nucleotides matching TRBD1. Germline CDR1 MNHEY, CDR2 SVGEGT. CDR3 length: 16 amino acids. The junction had 6 bases not matched to a gene; V was cut back by 5 bases and J by 0 bases. The CDR3 loop is CASSPPGQGMNTEAFF. The DNA for the CDR3 is TGTGCCAGCAGTCCTCCGGGACAGGGGATGAACACTGAAGCTTTCTTT.

This clonotype was recorded many times. Sequence at one end of the junction differs from germline and may be a read error. The V gene is TRBV5-1, the J gene TRBJ2-5; D is uncertain. Germline CDR1 is SGHRS and CDR2 is YFSETQ. The CDR3 has 13 residues. The CDR3 nucleotides are TGTGCCAGCAGTTTAGGGCGACAAGAGACCCAGTACTTC. It codes for CASSLGRQETQYF.

J is TRBJ1-2 and V is TRBV5-1, with TRBD1 identical over 9 bases. CDR1 and CDR2 from the germline V gene are SGHRS and YFSETQ. CDR3 length equals 15 residues. Trimming cost V 1 base and J 3 bases; bases outside gene matches: 4. CDR3: CASSLSTGGHYGYTF. The DNA of the CDR3 is TGCGCCAGCAGCTTGTCAACAGGGGGCCACTATGGCTACACCTTC.

The table lists this clonotype with a few counts. The V gene is TRBV12-3 or TRBV12-4, the J gene TRBJ2-2, with D possibly being TRBD2 (6 bases). V shed 0 bases and J shed 6 bases, with 11 bases lying between them. The CDR3 is 15 residues long. In DNA, the CDR3 is TGTGCCAGCAGTTTAGCCACTAGCACCTCCGGGGAGCTGTTTTTT. Amino acids: CASSLATSTSGELFF.

The chain employs TRBV15 and TRBJ2-1; TRBD1 matches 10 bases. Per germline, CDR1 LNHNV and CDR2 YYDKDF (reference sequence). The CDR3 has 14 amino acids. The V segment lost 0 bases and the J segment 13 bases; nucleotides outside the gene matches: 6. This chain's CDR3 is CATSRDRQGAFQFF. The CDR3, as DNA: TGTGCCACCAGCAGAGATCGACAGGGGGCGTTTCAGTTCTTC.

This clonotype was found many times. The CDR3 sequence is CASSRPSGGAFNEQFF. CDR3 nucleotide sequence: TGTGCCAGCAGCCGACCTAGCGGGGGGGCTTTCAATGAGCAGTTCTTC. The rearrangement joins TRBV3-1 to TRBJ2-1; 12 bases line up with TRBD2. Trimming at V came to 4 bases and at J to 6 bases, leaving 7 bases not matched to a gene. CDR1 is LGHDT and CDR2 is YNNKEL in the germline V gene (reference sequence). The CDR3 is 16 amino acids.

This clonotype was observed a few times. This chain uses TRBV7-2 with TRBJ2-2; possible D gene TRBD2, 6 bases. Germline assignment: CDR1 SGHTA and CDR2 FQGNSA. The V and J ends lost 5 bases and 5 bases respectively, with 15 bases between them. There are 15 residues in the CDR3. The CDR3 sequence is CASSVSAGRTGELFF. CDR3 bases: TGTGCCAGCAGCGTTTCTGCGGGAAGGACCGGGGAGCTGTTTTTT.

The rearrangement uses TRBV20-1 and TRBJ2-3; D not resolved. Germline V CDR1 and CDR2: DFQATT, SNEGSKA (reference sequence). V was clipped by 3 bases and J by 4 bases, with 11 bases between them. The CDR3 totals 13 residues. CDR3 sequence reads: CSARLSLADTQYF. The CDR3 DNA reads TGCAGTGCTAGGCTTAGCTTGGCAGATACGCAGTATTTT.